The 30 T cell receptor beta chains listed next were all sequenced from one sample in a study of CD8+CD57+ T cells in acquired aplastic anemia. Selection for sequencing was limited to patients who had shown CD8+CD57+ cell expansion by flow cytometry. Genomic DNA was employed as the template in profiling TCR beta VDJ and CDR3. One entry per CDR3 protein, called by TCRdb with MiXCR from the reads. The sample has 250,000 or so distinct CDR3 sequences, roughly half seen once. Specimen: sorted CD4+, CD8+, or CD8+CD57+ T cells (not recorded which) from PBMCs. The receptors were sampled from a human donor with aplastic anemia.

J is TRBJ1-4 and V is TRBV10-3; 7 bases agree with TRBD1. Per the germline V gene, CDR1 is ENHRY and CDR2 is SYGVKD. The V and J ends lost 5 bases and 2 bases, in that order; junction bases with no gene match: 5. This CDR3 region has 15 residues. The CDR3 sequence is CAISPSTGTNEKLFF. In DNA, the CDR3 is TGTGCCATCAGTCCGTCGACAGGGACTAATGAAAAACTGTTTTTT.

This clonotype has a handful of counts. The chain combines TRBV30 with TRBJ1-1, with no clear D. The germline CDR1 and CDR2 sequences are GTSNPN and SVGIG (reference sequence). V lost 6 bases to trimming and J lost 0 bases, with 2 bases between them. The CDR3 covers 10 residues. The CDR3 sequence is CACVNTEAFF. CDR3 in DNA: TGTGCCTGTGTGAACACTGAAGCTTTCTTT.

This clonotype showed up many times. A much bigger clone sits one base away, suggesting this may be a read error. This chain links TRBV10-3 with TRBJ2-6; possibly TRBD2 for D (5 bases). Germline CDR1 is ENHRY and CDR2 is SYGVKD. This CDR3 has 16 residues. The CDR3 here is CAVSDTLAPGANVLTF. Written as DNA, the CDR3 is TGTGCCGTCAGTGACACCCTAGCCCCTGGGGCCAACGTCCTGACTTTC.

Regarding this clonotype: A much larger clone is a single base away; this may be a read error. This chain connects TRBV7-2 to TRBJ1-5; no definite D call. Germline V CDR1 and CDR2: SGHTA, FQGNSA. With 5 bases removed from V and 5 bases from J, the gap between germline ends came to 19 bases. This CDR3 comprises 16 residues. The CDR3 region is CASSQEASSRDQPQHF. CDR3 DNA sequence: TGTGCCAGCAGCCAAGAGGCGAGTTCACGCGATCAGCCCCAGCATTTT.

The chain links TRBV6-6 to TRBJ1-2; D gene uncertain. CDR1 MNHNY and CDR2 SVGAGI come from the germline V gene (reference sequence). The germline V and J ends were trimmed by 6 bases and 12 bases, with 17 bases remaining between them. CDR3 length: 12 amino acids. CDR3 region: CASRPGQFVDTF. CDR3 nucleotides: TGTGCCAGCAGGCCCGGGCAGTTTGTTGACACCTTC.

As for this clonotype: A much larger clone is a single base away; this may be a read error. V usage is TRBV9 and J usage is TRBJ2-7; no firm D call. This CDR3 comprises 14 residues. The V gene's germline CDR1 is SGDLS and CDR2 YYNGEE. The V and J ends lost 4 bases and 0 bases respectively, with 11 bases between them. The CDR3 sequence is CASSPLQSSYEQYF. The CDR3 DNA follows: TGTGCCAGCAGCCCTCTACAGAGCTCCTACGAGCAGTACTTC.

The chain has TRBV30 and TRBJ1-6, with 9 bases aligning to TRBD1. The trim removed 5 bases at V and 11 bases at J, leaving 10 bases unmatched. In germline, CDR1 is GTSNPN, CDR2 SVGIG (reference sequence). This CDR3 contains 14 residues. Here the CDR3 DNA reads TGTGCCTGGCACCCGGGACAGGGTTTTGCACCCCTCCACTTT. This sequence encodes CAWHPGQGFAPLHF.

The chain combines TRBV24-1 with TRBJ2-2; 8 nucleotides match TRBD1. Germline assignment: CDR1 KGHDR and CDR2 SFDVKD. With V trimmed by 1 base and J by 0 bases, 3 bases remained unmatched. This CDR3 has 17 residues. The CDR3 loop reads CATSDLAGGANTGELFF. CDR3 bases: TGTGCCACCAGTGATTTAGCAGGGGGCGCGAACACCGGGGAGCTGTTTTTT.

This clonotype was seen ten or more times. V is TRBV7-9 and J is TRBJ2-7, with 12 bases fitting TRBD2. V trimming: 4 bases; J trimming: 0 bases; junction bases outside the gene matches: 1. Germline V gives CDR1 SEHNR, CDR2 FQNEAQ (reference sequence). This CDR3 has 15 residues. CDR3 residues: CASSSSGRASYEQYF. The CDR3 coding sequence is TGTGCCAGCAGCTCTAGCGGGAGGGCCTCCTACGAGCAGTACTTC.

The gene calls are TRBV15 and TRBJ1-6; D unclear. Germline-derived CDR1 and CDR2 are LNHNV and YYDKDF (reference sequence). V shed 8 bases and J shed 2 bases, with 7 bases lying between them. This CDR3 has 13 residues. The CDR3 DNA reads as TGTGCCACCGTAGCAGCCTATAATTCACCCCTCCACTTT. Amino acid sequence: CATVAAYNSPLHF.

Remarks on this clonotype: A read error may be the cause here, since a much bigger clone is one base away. The DNA for the CDR3 is TGTGCCAGCAGCGTAGTGGCCCAGGGGAATGGAGCTGAAGCTTTCTTT. This gives the protein CASSVVAQGNGAEAFF. The V and J genes are TRBV9 and TRBJ1-1, with D maybe TRBD1 (6 bases). V was shortened by 0 bases and J by 6 bases, with 18 bases between the two germline ends. Per germline, CDR1 SGDLS and CDR2 YYNGEE. The length of the CDR3 is 16 residues.

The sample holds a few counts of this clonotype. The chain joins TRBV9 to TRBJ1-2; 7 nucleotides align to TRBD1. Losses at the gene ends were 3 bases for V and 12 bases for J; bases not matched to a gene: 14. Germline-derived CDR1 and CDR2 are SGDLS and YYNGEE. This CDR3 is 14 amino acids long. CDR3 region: CASSDPGQISGNTF. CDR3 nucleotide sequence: TGTGCCAGCAGCGACCCGGGACAGATCTCTGGAAACACCTTC.

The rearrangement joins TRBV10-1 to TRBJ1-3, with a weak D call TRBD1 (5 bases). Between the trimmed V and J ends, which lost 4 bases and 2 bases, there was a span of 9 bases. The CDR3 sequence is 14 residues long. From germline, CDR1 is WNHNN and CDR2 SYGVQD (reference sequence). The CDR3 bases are TGCGCCAGCAGTGCGTCAGGGCCTGGAAACACCATATATTTT. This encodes CASSASGPGNTIYF.

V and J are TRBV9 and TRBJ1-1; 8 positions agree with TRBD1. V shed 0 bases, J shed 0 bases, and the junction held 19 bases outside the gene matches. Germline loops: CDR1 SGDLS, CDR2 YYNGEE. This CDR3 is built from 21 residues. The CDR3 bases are TGTGCCAGCAGCGTAGCTACAGGGAGGAGTGGGGACAGGCGCATGAACACTGAAGCTTTCTTT. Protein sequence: CASSVATGRSGDRRMNTEAFF.

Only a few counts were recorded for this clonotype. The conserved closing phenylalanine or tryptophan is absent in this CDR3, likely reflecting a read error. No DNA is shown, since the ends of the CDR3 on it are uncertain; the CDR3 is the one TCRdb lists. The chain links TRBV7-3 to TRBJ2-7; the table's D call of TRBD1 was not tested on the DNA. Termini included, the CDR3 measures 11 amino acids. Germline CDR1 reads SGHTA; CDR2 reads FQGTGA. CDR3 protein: CASSLERRERT.

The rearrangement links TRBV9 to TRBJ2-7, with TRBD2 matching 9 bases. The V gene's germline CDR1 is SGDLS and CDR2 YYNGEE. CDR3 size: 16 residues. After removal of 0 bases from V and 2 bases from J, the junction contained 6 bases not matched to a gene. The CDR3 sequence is CASSVAGSSGTYEQYF. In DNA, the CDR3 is TGTGCCAGCAGCGTAGCTGGGTCTAGCGGGACCTACGAGCAGTACTTC.

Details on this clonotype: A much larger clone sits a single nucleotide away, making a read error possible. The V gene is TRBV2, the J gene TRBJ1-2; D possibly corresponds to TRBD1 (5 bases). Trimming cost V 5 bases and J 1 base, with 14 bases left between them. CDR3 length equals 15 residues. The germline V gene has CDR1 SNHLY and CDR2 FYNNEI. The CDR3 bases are TGTGCCAGCAGTACAGATGACAGTCTTAACTATGGCTACACCTTC. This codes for CASSTDDSLNYGYTF. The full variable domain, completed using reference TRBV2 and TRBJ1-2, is EPEVTQTPSHQVTQMGQEVILRCVPISNHLYFYWYRQILGQKVEFLVSFYNNEISEKSEIFDDQFSVERPDGSNFTLKIRSTKLEDSAMYFCASSTDDSLNYGYTFGSGTRLTVV.

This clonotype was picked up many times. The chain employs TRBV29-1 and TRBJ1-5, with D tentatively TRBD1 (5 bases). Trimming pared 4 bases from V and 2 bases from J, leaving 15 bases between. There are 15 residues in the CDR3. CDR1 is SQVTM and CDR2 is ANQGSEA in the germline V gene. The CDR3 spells CSVGPSGSGNQPQHF. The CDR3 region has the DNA TGCAGCGTTGGGCCCTCAGGGTCGGGCAATCAGCCCCAGCATTTT.

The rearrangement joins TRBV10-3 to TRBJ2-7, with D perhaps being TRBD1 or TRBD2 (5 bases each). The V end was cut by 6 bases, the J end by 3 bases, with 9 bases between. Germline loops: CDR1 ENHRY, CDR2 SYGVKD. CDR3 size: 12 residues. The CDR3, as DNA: TGTGCCATCAGACGGGACGGCTACGAGCAGTACTTC. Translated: CAIRRDGYEQYF.

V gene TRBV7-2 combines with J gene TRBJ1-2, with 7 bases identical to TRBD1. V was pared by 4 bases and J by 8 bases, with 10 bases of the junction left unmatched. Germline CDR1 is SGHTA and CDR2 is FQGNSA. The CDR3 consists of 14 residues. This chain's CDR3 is CASSSTTGAGGYTF. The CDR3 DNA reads TGTGCCAGCAGCTCCACTACAGGGGCAGGAGGCTACACCTTC.

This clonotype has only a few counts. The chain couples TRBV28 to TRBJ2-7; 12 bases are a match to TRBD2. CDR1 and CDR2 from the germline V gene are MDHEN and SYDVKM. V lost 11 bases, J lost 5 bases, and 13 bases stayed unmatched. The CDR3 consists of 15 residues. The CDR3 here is CAAPSTSGGRDEQYF. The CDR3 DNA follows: TGTGCCGCCCCTTCGACTAGCGGGGGCCGGGACGAGCAGTACTTC.

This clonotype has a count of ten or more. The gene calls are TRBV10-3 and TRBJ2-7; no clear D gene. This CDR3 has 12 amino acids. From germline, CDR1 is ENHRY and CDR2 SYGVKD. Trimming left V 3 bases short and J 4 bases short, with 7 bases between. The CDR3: CAISEWVYEQYF. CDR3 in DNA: TGTGCCATCAGTGAATGGGTGTACGAGCAGTACTTC.

As DNA, the CDR3 is TGTGCCAGCAAAAAAGGTACCGACGGTTATGGCTACACCTTC. Its translation is CASKKGTDGYGYTF. The chain combines TRBV2 with TRBJ1-2, with unresolved D. Germline V gene lookup returns CDR1 SNHLY and CDR2 FYNNEI. V lost 7 bases and J 5 bases, leaving 17 bases between the germline ends. The CDR3 has 14 residues.

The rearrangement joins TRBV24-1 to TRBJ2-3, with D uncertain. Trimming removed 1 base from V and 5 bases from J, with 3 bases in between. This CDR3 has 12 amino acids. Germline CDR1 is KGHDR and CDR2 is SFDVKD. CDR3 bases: TGTGCCACCAGTGATTTTGGAGATACGCAGTATTTT. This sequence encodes CATSDFGDTQYF.

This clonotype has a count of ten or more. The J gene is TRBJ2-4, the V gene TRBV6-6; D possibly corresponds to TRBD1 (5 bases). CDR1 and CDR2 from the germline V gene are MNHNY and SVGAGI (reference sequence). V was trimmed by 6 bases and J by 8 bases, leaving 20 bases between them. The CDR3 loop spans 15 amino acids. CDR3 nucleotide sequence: TGTGCCAGCAGGGCTGACAGAGGTCGAGTTGACATTCAGTACTTC. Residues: CASRADRGRVDIQYF.

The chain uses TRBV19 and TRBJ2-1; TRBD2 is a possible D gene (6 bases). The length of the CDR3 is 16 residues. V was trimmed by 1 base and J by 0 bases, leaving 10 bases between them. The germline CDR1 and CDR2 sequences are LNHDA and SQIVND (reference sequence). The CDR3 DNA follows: TGTGCCAGTAGTATAGGCCTAGCGTACTCCTACAATGAGCAGTTCTTC. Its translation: CASSIGLAYSYNEQFF. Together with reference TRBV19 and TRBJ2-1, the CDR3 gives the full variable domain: DGGITQSPKYLFRKEGQNVTLSCEQNLNHDAMYWYRQDPGQGLRLIYYSQIVNDFQKGDIAEGYSVSREKKESFPLTVTSAQKNPTAFYLCASSIGLAYSYNEQFFGPGTRLTVL.

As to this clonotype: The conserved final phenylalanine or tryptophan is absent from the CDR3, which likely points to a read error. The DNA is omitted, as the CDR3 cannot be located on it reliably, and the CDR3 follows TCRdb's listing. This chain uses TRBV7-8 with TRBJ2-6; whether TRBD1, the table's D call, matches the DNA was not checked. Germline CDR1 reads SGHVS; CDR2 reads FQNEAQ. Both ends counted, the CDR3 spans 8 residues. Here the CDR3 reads CASSGHRA.

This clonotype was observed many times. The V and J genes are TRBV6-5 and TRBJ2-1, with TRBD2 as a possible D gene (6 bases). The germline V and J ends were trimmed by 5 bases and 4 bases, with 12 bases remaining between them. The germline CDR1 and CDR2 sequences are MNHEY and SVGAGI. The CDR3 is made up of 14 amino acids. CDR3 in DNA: TGTGCCAGCAGTATTAAACGGGGGTACAATGAGCAGTTCTTC. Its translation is CASSIKRGYNEQFF.

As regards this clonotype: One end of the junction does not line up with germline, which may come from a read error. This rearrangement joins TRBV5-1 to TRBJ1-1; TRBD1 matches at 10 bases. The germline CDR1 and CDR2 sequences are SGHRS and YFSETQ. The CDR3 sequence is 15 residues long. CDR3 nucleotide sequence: TGTGCCAGCAGCCCAGGGACAGGGGAAAACACTGAAGCTTTCTTT. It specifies CASSPGTGENTEAFF.

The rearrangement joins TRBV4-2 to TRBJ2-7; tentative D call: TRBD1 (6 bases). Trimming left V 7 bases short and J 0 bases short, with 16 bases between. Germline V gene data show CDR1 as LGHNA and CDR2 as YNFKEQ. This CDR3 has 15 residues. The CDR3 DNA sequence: TGTGCCAGCACTAGGGGCCGGGACAACTCCTACGAGCAGTACTTC. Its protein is CASTRGRDNSYEQYF.